The clone carrying this TCR beta chain appeared once. The entry originates in a study of shared T cell receptors in the human thymus. Sequenced by immunoSEQ multiplex PCR; TCRdb stores in-frame clones only, minus some. The sample shows 540,000 or so clones, around 78% of them seen only once. V was trimmed by 3 bases and J by 0 bases, leaving 12 bases between them. The germline V gene encodes CDR1 MDHEN and CDR2 SYDVKM. The CDR3 is 15 residues long. The sample also formed part of further work on human thymus T cells. According to that study: It was healthy Finnish infants having corrective surgery for congenital heart defects who were the donors. During corrective heart surgery, resections were taken, and the thymus tissue came from them. Thymic and blood repertoires showed apparently biased V and J gene usage. Highly overlapping thymic repertoires among unrelated individuals were reported in related research.

The sequence was collected from a boy in the first two years of life with a congenital heart defect. Sequencing used thymocytes. The chain uses TRBV28 and TRBJ2-7; weak D call: TRBD1 (7 bases). The DNA for the CDR3 is TGTGCCAGCAGTTTTGGAGGGACAGACTCCTACGAGCAGTACTTC. Its protein is CASSFGGTDSYEQYF. Supplemented by reference TRBV28 and TRBJ2-7, the full variable domain reads DVKVTQSSRYLVKRTGEKVFLECVQDMDHENMFWYRQDPGLGLRLIYFSYDVKMKEKGDIPEGYSVSREKKERFSLILESASTNQTSMYLCASSFGGTDSYEQYFGPGTRLTVT.